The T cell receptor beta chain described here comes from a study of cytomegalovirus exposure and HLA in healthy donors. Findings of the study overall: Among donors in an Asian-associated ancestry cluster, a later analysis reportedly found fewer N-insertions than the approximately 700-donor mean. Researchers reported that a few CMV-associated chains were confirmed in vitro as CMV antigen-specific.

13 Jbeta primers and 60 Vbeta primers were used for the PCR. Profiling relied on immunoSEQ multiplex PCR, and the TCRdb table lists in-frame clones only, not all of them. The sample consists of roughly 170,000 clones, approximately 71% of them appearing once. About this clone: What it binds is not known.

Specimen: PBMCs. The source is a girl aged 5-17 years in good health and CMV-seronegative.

The CDR3 bases are TGCGCCAGCAGCCGACAGGGAAACCAAGCTGGAAACACCATATATTTT. Its translation is CASSRQGNQAGNTIYF. The chain uses TRBV4-1 and TRBJ1-3; TRBD1 aligns across 7 bases. V trimming: 4 bases; J trimming: 2 bases; junction bases outside the gene matches: 8. The germline CDR1 and CDR2 sequences are MGHRA and YSYEKL. The CDR3 is 16 amino acids.